Described below is a single T cell receptor beta chain sequence and its context. Antigen specificity is unknown. The data were taken from a study of CD8+ T cells in alopecia areata. Across the whole study: Severity of treated patients was scored by affected scalp percentage.

Study conclusions and caveats: Persistence in scalp and blood during tofacitinib was observed for many expanded lesional clones. Although TCR sharing was seen in mice, sharing across patients was less clear, possibly for HLA-related reasons.

Germline V gene lookup returns CDR1 MNHNY and CDR2 SVGAGI (reference sequence). V gave up 5 bases and J gave up 6 bases, with 16 bases separating them. This CDR3 is built from 15 residues. Treatment given: oral pan-JAK inhibitor, 5-10 mg twice daily. Alopecia areata patients gave lesional scalp punch biopsies and peripheral blood samples. Isolated RNA was reverse transcribed into cDNA used as the sequencing template. The method was immunoSEQ multiplex PCR; TCRdb's version includes in-frame clones alone and lacks a portion of them. The repertoire holds around 100,000 clones, with approximately 55% as singletons.

The specimen was CD4+ T cells sorted from blood, collected at week 24, from a patient treated with tofacitinib. The chain carries TRBV6-6 and TRBJ1-4; D might be TRBD1 (6 bases). The source is a human donor with alopecia areata. DNA for the CDR3: TGTGCCAGCAGTCCTCAACTAGGGGGGGATGAAAAACTGTTTTTT. Its protein is CASSPQLGGDEKLFF.